The clone carrying this TCR beta chain was seen just once. Repertoires were generated with immunoSEQ multiplex PCR, while TCRdb's copy carries only in-frame clones and drops some. The sample includes some 9,600 clones, about 90% of them seen just once. The data were taken from a study of monozygotic twins with cystic fibrosis. Material for sequencing was blood. This TCR was sampled from a boy younger than 10 with cystic fibrosis.

CDR3 DNA sequence: TGCGCCAGCAGCCAAGAAATCCCGGGGACAGGGGGGAACTATGGCTACACCTTC. It is translated as CASSQEIPGTGGNYGYTF. J is TRBJ1-2 and V is TRBV4-3; 11 bases agree with TRBD1. With 0 bases clipped from V and 2 bases from J, the junction kept 8 bases outside the gene matches. Germline CDR1 and CDR2: LGHNA and YSLEER. The CDR3 runs to 18 residues.